This T cell receptor beta chain was sequenced during a study of PD-L1 blockade in urothelial cancer. As to time point: peripheral blood 6 weeks after treatment start. Assay: immunoSEQ multiplex PCR; the TCRdb copy retains only in-frame clones and omits some. The sample carries 40,000 to 50,000 clones, 86% recorded once. The sequencing here drew on PBMCs, taken around atezolizumab (anti-PD-L1) treatment. This sequence originates from a man aged 55-75 years with urothelial cancer.

The CDR3 sequence: CASKVRPDSYEQYF. The CDR3 DNA follows: TGTGCCAGTAAGGTGAGGCCGGACTCCTACGAGCAGTACTTC. V gene TRBV11-2 combines with J gene TRBJ2-7; D is unclear. Germline CDR1 is SGHAT and CDR2 is FQNNGV. The CDR3 extends over 14 amino acids. Trimming removed 9 bases at V and 0 bases at J, with 15 bases between.